The 26 T cell receptor beta chains listed next were all sequenced from one sample in a study of blood T cell repertoires in COVID-19. Sequencing used immunoSEQ multiplex PCR; TCRdb keeps in-frame clones, though not all of them. The sample lists approximately 240,000 clones, approximately 81% seen once, with approximately 5% in the top ten. Source material: peripheral blood. These receptors came from a woman aged 55-69 years who had recovered from COVID-19.

V is TRBV7-9 and J is TRBJ1-4, with D hard to call. Trimming stripped 1 base from V and 8 bases from J, with 8 bases between. Germline CDR1 is SEHNR and CDR2 is FQNEAQ (reference sequence). This CDR3 has 13 amino acids. CDR3 region: CASSLVGSEKLFF. The CDR3 DNA sequence: TGTGCCAGCAGCTTAGTAGGGAGCGAAAAACTGTTTTTT.

The chain has TRBV3-1 (or the pseudogene TRBV3-2) and TRBJ2-7; 9 bases match TRBD2. The CDR3 covers 17 residues. The germline V gene has CDR1 LGHDT and CDR2 YNNKEL (reference sequence). The ends lost 0 bases at V and 2 bases at J; junction bases unmatched: 8. The CDR3 coding sequence is TGTGCCAGCAGCCAAGATCCTGGGCGGGGGGGTCCCTACGAGCAGTACTTC. Its protein product is CASSQDPGRGGPYEQYF.

V is TRBV7-8 and J is TRBJ1-1; perhaps TRBD1 as D (6 bases). V was trimmed by 5 bases and J by 2 bases, leaving 12 bases between them. In germline, CDR1 is SGHVS, CDR2 FQNEAQ. The CDR3 is 14 amino acids. The chain's CDR3 is CASSLGHQNTEAFF. As DNA, the CDR3 is TGTGCCAGCAGCCTGGGACACCAAAACACTGAAGCTTTCTTT.

This chain joins TRBV5-8 and TRBJ1-6, with 7 bases matching TRBD1. Unmatched junction bases numbered 7, after V lost 4 bases and J lost 6 bases. Germline assignment: CDR1 SGHTS and CDR2 YDEGEE. CDR3 length equals 15 residues. The CDR3 reads CASSQRTGINSPLHF. The CDR3 nucleotides read TGTGCCAGCAGCCAGCGGACAGGAATTAATTCACCCCTCCACTTT.

The rearrangement links TRBV6-5 to TRBJ1-3; D is unresolved. CDR3 length: 13 amino acids. CDR1 is MNHEY, CDR2 SVGAGI, per germline. The germline V and J ends were trimmed by 5 bases and 1 base, with 6 bases remaining between them. CDR3 region: CASSPRSGNTIYF. CDR3 in DNA: TGTGCCAGCAGTCCCCGTTCTGGAAACACCATATATTTT.

Only one count was recorded for this clone. The rearrangement uses TRBV2 and TRBJ1-1; no definite D call. Trimming pared 4 bases from V and 2 bases from J, leaving 8 bases between. The CDR3 length is 13 residues. Germline assignment: CDR1 SNHLY and CDR2 FYNNEI. Here the CDR3 DNA reads TGTGCCAGCAGTGTGAGACTTAACACTGAAGCTTTCTTT. Its translation: CASSVRLNTEAFF. The full variable domain, its missing parts supplied by reference TRBV2 and TRBJ1-1, is EPEVTQTPSHQVTQMGQEVILRCVPISNHLYFYWYRQILGQKVEFLVSFYNNEISEKSEIFDDQFSVERPDGSNFTLKIRSTKLEDSAMYFCASSVRLNTEAFFGQGTRLTVV.

The chain joins TRBV14 to TRBJ2-7, with TRBD2 identical over 7 bases. This CDR3 is 14 amino acids long. Germline trimming cut 1 base from V and 4 bases from J; bases unmatched to any gene: 4. CDR1 SGHDN and CDR2 FVKESK come from the germline V gene. As DNA, the CDR3 is TGTGCCAGCAGCCAAGTATGGGGGGGGTACGAGCAGTACTTC. Its translation is CASSQVWGGYEQYF.

V gene TRBV7-8 combines with J gene TRBJ2-3; 12 positions agree with TRBD1. Trimming cost V 3 bases and J 6 bases; bases outside gene matches: 7. Germline V CDR1 and CDR2: SGHVS, FQNEAQ. The CDR3 consists of 16 residues. CDR3 DNA: TGTGCCAGCAGCTTGCGGGACAGGGGGCTTCTGGATACGCAGTATTTT. Translation gives CASSLRDRGLLDTQYF. Looking up the rest from reference TRBV7-8 and TRBJ2-3 gives the full variable domain: GAGVSQSPRYKVAKRGQDVALRCDPISGHVSLFWYQQALGQGPEFLTYFQNEAQLDKSGLPSDRFFAERPEGSVSTLKIQRTQQEDSAVYLCASSLRDRGLLDTQYFGPGTRLTVL.

This clone was recorded many times. The chain couples TRBV29-1 to TRBJ1-1; TRBD1 aligns across 9 bases. This CDR3 spans 13 amino acids. J lost 4 bases, V lost 6 bases, and 6 bases had no gene match. The V gene's germline CDR1 is SQVTM and CDR2 ANQGSEA. CDR3 DNA: TGCAGCGTAAACAGGGGGCGTATCACTGAAGCTTTCTTT. Translation gives CSVNRGRITEAFF.

This chain links TRBV9 with TRBJ1-6; D is ambiguous. This CDR3 has 14 amino acids. Trimming stripped 0 bases from V and 3 bases from J, with 4 bases between. Germline CDR1 SGDLS, CDR2 YYNGEE. CDR3 nucleotide sequence: TGTGCCAGCAGCGTAGGCAGCTATAATTCACCCCTCCACTTT. Its protein is CASSVGSYNSPLHF.

The gene calls are TRBV6-5 and TRBJ1-2; 7 bases match TRBD1. V shed 2 bases, J shed 8 bases, and the junction held 2 bases outside the gene matches. The CDR3 length is 12 residues. Germline lookup yields CDR1 MNHEY and CDR2 SVGAGI. The DNA of the CDR3 is TGTGCCAGCAGTTACCAGGGGGGCGGCTACACCTTC. Its protein is CASSYQGGGYTF.

This clone was observed a few times. V usage is TRBV27 and J usage is TRBJ2-3, with 10 nucleotides matching TRBD1. Germline-derived CDR1 and CDR2 are MNHEY and SMNVEV (reference sequence). Losses at the gene ends were 6 bases for V and 2 bases for J; bases not matched to a gene: 17. The CDR3 spans 19 residues. The CDR3 sequence is CASRQRPSGQGLSTDTQYF. The CDR3, as DNA: TGTGCCAGCAGGCAACGCCCCTCGGGACAGGGGCTATCCACAGATACGCAGTATTTT.

J is TRBJ2-7 and V is TRBV20-1; 11 nucleotides align to TRBD1. This CDR3 is 15 amino acids long. CDR1 and CDR2 from the germline V gene are DFQATT and SNEGSKA (reference sequence). The junction had 4 bases not matched to a gene; V was cut back by 3 bases and J by 0 bases. The CDR3 coding sequence is TGCAGTGCTAGTCGGGACAGGGGGGCCTCCTACGAGCAGTACTTC. Residues: CSASRDRGASYEQYF.

The chain has TRBV19 and TRBJ2-7; 10 bases are shared with TRBD1. V gave up 5 bases and J gave up 5 bases; unmatched junction bases: 6. The CDR3 spans 14 residues. Germline loops: CDR1 LNHDA, CDR2 SQIVND (reference sequence). CDR3 DNA: TGTGCCAGTAGTCCCGGGACAGGGGTAGACGAGCAGTACTTC. Its translation is CASSPGTGVDEQYF.

V is TRBV4-2 and J is TRBJ2-6, with unresolved D. Germline CDR1 is LGHNA and CDR2 is YNFKEQ. Trimming left V 4 bases short and J 4 bases short, with 14 bases between. CDR3 length: 16 amino acids. The CDR3 DNA sequence: TGTGCCAGCAGCCTCCCTACCCAAGTGGGGGCCAACGTCCTGACTTTC. Its translation: CASSLPTQVGANVLTF.

This clone has just a few counts. The genes are TRBV6-6 and TRBJ2-7; TRBD1 matches 8 bases. V gave up 5 bases and J gave up 0 bases; unmatched junction bases: 9. Germline V lookup: CDR1 MNHNY, CDR2 SVGAGI (reference sequence). The length of the CDR3 is 16 residues. The CDR3 DNA sequence: TGTGCCAGCAGTATCCCGGGACAGGTATACTCCTACGAGCAGTACTTC. Its protein product is CASSIPGQVYSYEQYF.

In its sample, this clone was seen many times. The genes are TRBV9 and TRBJ2-1; 10 bases line up with TRBD2. V lost 0 bases, J lost 9 bases, and 9 bases stayed unmatched. CDR3 length: 16 amino acids. Germline CDR1 SGDLS, CDR2 YYNGEE. CDR3 nucleotides: TGTGCCAGCAGCGTAGCTGGGAAGCGGGGGGGACTTGAGCAGTTCTTC. As protein: CASSVAGKRGGLEQFF.

This chain joins TRBV7-3 and TRBJ2-7; D gene unclear. Germline-derived CDR1 and CDR2 are SGHTA and FQGTGA. The CDR3 has 13 amino acids. With 5 bases removed from V and 4 bases from J, the gap between germline ends came to 12 bases. The CDR3 is CASSETPGYEQYF. In DNA, the CDR3 is TGTGCCAGCAGCGAAACCCCAGGTTACGAGCAGTACTTC.

J is TRBJ1-2 and V is TRBV3-1 (or the pseudogene TRBV3-2); 7 bases align to TRBD1. This CDR3 has 13 amino acids. Per the germline V gene, CDR1 is LGHDT and CDR2 is YNNKEL (reference sequence). V trimming: 6 bases; J trimming: 6 bases; junction bases outside the gene matches: 7. The CDR3 spells CASSSDRDDGYTF. Written as DNA, the CDR3 is TGTGCCAGCAGTTCCGACAGGGACGATGGCTACACCTTC.

The genes are TRBV7-3 and TRBJ2-5, with a weak D call TRBD2 (5 bases). Trimming removed 5 bases at V and 3 bases at J, with 16 bases between. This CDR3 region has 15 residues. Germline assignment: CDR1 SGHTA and CDR2 FQGTGA. The CDR3 coding sequence is TGTGCCAGCAGCCTCCACGGGAAGAGTGAAGAGACCCAGTACTTC. Protein: CASSLHGKSEETQYF.

The chain carries TRBV6-6 and TRBJ2-7; 7 nucleotides agree with TRBD2. The CDR3 spans 15 residues. Germline CDR1 is MNHNY and CDR2 is SVGAGI (reference sequence). V trimming: 4 bases; J trimming: 0 bases; junction bases outside the gene matches: 6. The chain's CDR3 is CASSSGGGISYEQYF. CDR3 nucleotide sequence: TGTGCCAGCAGTTCCGGCGGGGGAATCTCCTACGAGCAGTACTTC.

This clone has only one observation. The genes are TRBV6-4 and TRBJ1-2; D unresolved. V was clipped by 3 bases and J by 2 bases, with 7 bases between them. CDR3 length equals 13 residues. Per the germline V gene, CDR1 is MRHNA and CDR2 is SNTAGT. CDR3 residues: CASSETGNYGYTF. The CDR3 DNA reads TGTGCCAGCAGTGAGACGGGGAACTATGGCTACACCTTC.

A word on this clone: Distinct nucleotide sequences in the sample also encode this CDR3. V gene TRBV6-5 combines with J gene TRBJ1-1; 7 bases match TRBD1. Trimming at V came to 5 bases and at J to 4 bases, leaving 1 base not matched to a gene. The CDR3 is made up of 12 amino acids. Germline assignment: CDR1 MNHEY and CDR2 SVGAGI. This CDR3 reads CASSRQGTEAFF. The DNA of the CDR3 is TGTGCCAGCAGTCGACAGGGCACTGAAGCTTTCTTT.

This chain uses TRBV13 with TRBJ1-3; 8 nucleotides match TRBD1. Germline trimming cut 1 base from V and 2 bases from J; bases unmatched to any gene: 1. This CDR3 is built from 15 residues. CDR1 PRHDT and CDR2 FYEKMQ come from the germline V gene (reference sequence). CDR3 in amino acids: CASSLVTGAGNTIYF. CDR3 in DNA: TGTGCCAGCAGCTTAGTGACAGGGGCTGGAAACACCATATATTTT.

This chain connects TRBV7-3 to TRBJ1-1, with unresolved D. The germline gives CDR1 SGHTA, CDR2 FQGTGA. The CDR3 totals 15 residues. Trimming left V 5 bases short and J 1 base short, with 14 bases between. The CDR3: CASSPVAGPNTEAFF. The CDR3 nucleotides are TGTGCCAGCAGCCCAGTGGCAGGCCCGAACACTGAAGCTTTCTTT.

CDR3 protein: CASSARQGTYNEQFF. CDR3 DNA sequence: TGCGCCAGCAGCGCGAGACAGGGTACCTACAATGAGCAGTTCTTC. This chain connects TRBV5-1 to TRBJ2-1, with 7 bases fitting TRBD1. Per the germline V gene, CDR1 is SGHRS and CDR2 is YFSETQ. V was clipped by 4 bases and J by 2 bases; unmatched bases: 6. The CDR3 is 15 residues long. Full variable domain (missing parts from reference TRBV5-1 and TRBJ2-1): KAGVTQTPRYLIKTRGQQVTLSCSPISGHRSVSWYQQTPGQGLQFLFEYFSETQRNKGNFPGRFSGRQFSNSRSEMNVSTLELGDSALYLCASSARQGTYNEQFFGPGTRLTVL.